These T cell receptor beta chains were read from a single sample in a study of blood T cell repertoires in COVID-19. Method: immunoSEQ multiplex PCR; TCRdb's copy keeps in-frame clones and lacks some. Of roughly 35,000 clones in the sample, 85% to 90% were seen once. The specimen sequenced was peripheral blood. Receptors were obtained from a man aged 70 or older with acute or convalescent COVID-19. Both conserved end residues are trimmed from each CDR3.

CDR3aa,len,j_gene,v_gene
ASSVTGADTQY,11,TRBJ2-3,TRBV9
ASSETWGQGLYSNQPQH,17,TRBJ1-5,TRBV2
ASSYTSGASTDTQY,14,TRBJ2-3,TRBV6-5
ASSLRGRIAEQY,12,TRBJ2-7,TRBV27
ASSLNGRNPY,10,TRBJ2-7,TRBV5-6
ASSSYRGSSYNSPLH,15,TRBJ1-6,TRBV7-9
ARLRQIRFRDRGNYGYT,17,TRBJ1-2,TRBV19
ASRTGGPNEKLF,12,TRBJ1-4,TRBV6-5
ASNRGLAGGNEQF,13,TRBJ2-1,TRBV6-5
ASSYYSGTYEQY,12,TRBJ2-7,TRBV6-5
ASSPFKGFRDFNQPQH,16,TRBJ1-5,TRBV7-2
ASSPRTTGGFGYT,13,TRBJ1-2,TRBV11-2
ASRLATPYNEQF,12,TRBJ2-1,TRBV6-6
ASSNNGQESYEQY,13,TRBJ2-7,TRBV21-1
ASSSTLGRGSTEAF,14,TRBJ1-1,TRBV9
ASSRIRTGTLSNQPQH,16,TRBJ1-5,TRBV27
ASSEFPGQERAF,12,TRBJ1-1,TRBV10-2
SVERRDSYNEQF,12,TRBJ2-1,TRBV29-1
ASEAGPFSGANVLT,14,TRBJ2-6,TRBV2
ASSQSPGTGDEKLF,14,TRBJ1-4,TRBV4-3
ASSPPPLAGITDTQY,15,TRBJ2-3,TRBV19
ASSPPETGANTGELF,15,TRBJ2-2,TRBV18
ASAGDPETQY,10,TRBJ2-5,TRBV5-5
ASSLQGVNEKLF,12,TRBJ1-4,TRBV28
ASSHDRNTEAF,11,TRBJ1-1,TRBV7-3
ASSYGRENEQF,11,TRBJ2-1,TRBV12-3/TRBV12-4
ASSQAGTGTNKQY,13,TRBJ2-7,TRBV11-3
ASIPGQAYNQPQH,13,TRBJ1-5,TRBV19
ASSKTSGTYEQY,12,TRBJ2-7,TRBV6-5
ASSLAAGSYEQY,12,TRBJ2-7,TRBV5-5
ASSLEEGYYGYT,12,TRBJ1-2,TRBV5-4
ASSLEFSAGTDTQY,14,TRBJ2-3,TRBV7-2
ASSVVLAGYNEQF,13,TRBJ2-1,TRBV9
ASSYRAMDIQETQY,14,TRBJ2-5,TRBV6-5
ASQGGASYGYT,11,TRBJ1-2,TRBV6-6
ASSPLSSDTQY,11,TRBJ2-3,TRBV7-7
ASSLGGDIRNQPQH,14,TRBJ1-5,TRBV7-2
ASSALLRDTQY,11,TRBJ2-3,TRBV9
ASSPTEWSSPLH,12,TRBJ1-6,TRBV18
ASSRDSGENTEAF,13,TRBJ1-1,TRBV5-1
ASSQAGSYNEQF,12,TRBJ2-1,TRBV3-1/TRBV3-2
ASNGQWVGEQY,11,TRBJ2-7,TRBV6-5
ASGQGASTGELF,12,TRBJ2-2,TRBV12-5
ASSLARTSGKADTQY,15,TRBJ2-3,TRBV7-6
AISERAGYTEAF,12,TRBJ1-1,TRBV10-3
ASSKVRGTSIYEQF,14,TRBJ2-1,TRBV21-1
ASSKGTDYEKLF,12,TRBJ1-4,TRBV25-1
ASCTGGRTYEQY,12,TRBJ2-7,TRBV6-5
ASSLPGASQETQY,13,TRBJ2-5,TRBV28
ASNPTGTSGRDVNEQF,16,TRBJ2-1,TRBV19
ASSRTSGTSTDTQY,14,TRBJ2-3,TRBV28
ASSYTVQGDGEQF,13,TRBJ2-1,TRBV6-5